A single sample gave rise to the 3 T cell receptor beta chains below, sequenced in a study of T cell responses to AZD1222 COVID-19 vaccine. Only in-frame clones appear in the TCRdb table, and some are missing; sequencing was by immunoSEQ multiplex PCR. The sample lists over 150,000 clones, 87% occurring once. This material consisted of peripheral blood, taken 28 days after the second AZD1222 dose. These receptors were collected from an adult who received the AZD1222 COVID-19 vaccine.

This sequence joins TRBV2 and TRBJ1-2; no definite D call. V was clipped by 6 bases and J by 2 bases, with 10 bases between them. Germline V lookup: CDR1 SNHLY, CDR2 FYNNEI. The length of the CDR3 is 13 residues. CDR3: CASSPGKNYGYTF. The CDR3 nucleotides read TGTGCCAGCAGCCCCGGGAAAAACTATGGCTACACCTTC.

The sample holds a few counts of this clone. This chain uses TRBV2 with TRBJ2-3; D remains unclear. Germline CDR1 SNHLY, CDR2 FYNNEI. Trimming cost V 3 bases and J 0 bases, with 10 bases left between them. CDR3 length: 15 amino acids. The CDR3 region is CASSDVWDSTDTQYF. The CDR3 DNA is TGTGCCAGCAGTGATGTGTGGGATAGCACAGATACGCAGTATTTT.

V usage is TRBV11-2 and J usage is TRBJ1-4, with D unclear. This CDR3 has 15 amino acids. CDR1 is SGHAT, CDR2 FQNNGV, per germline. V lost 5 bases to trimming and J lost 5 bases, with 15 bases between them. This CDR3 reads CASSLRRVTNEKLFF. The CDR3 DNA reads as TGTGCCAGCAGCCTTAGAAGGGTTACAAATGAAAAACTGTTTTTT. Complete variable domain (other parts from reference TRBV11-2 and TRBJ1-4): EAGVAQSPRYKIIEKRQSVAFWCNPISGHATLYWYQQILGQGPKLLIQFQNNGVVDDSQLPKDRFSAERLKGVDSTLKIQPAKLEDSAVYLCASSLRRVTNEKLFFGSGTQLSVL.